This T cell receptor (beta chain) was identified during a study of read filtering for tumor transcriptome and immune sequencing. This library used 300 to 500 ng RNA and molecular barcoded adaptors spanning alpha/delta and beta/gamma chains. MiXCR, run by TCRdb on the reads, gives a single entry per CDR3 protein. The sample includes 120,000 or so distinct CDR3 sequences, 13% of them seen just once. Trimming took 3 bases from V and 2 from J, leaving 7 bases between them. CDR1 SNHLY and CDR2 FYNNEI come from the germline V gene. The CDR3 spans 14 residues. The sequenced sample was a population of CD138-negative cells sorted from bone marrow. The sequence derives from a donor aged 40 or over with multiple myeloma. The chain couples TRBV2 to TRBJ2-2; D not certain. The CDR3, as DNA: TGTGCCAGCAGTGAGGTCTTCAACACCGGGGAGCTGTTTTTT. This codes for CASSEVFNTGELFF. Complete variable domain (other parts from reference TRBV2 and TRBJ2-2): EPEVTQTPSHQVTQMGQEVILRCVPISNHLYFYWYRQILGQKVEFLVSFYNNEISEKSEIFDDQFSVERPDGSNFTLKIRSTKLEDSAMYFCASSEVFNTGELFFGEGSRLTVL.